This T cell receptor beta chain was documented in a study of neoadjuvant anti-PD-1 for oral cavity cancer. Study-wide points: Pretreatment Treg/Th17 ratio correlated inversely with post-treatment tumor clonality.

In regard to this clone: Its matching antigen is unknown.

This CDR3 spans 14 amino acids. Unmatched junction bases numbered 4, after V lost 2 bases and J lost 6 bases. The germline CDR1 and CDR2 sequences are SGDLS and YYNGEE. Two replicates per tumor sample, mostly from around 4.9 ug of genomic DNA. Generated by immunoSEQ multiplex PCR, the TCRdb table keeps only in-frame clones and is missing some. The table lists roughly 7,000 clones, roughly three fifths of them singletons. This chain links TRBV9 with TRBJ2-1; 8 positions agree with TRBD2. The sequence derives from a person aged 35-80 years with oral cavity squamous cell carcinoma. Sample: tumor tissue, taken before nivolumab (anti-PD-1) treatment. CDR3 amino acids: CASSVRSGGNEQFF. The CDR3 bases are TGTGCCAGCAGCGTTAGGAGCGGGGGCAATGAGCAGTTCTTC.